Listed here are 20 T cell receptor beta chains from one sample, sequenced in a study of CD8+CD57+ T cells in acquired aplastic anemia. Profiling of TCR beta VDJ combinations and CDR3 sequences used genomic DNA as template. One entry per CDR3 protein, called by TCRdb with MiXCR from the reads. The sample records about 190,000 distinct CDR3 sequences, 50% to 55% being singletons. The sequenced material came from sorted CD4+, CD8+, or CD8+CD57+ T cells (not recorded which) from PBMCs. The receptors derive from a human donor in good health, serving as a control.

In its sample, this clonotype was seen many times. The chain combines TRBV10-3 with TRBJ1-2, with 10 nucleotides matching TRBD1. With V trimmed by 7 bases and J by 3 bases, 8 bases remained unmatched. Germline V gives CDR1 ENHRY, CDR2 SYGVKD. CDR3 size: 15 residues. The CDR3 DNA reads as TGTGCCATCAACCCCTACGGACAGGGGGACTATGGCTACACCTTC. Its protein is CAINPYGQGDYGYTF.

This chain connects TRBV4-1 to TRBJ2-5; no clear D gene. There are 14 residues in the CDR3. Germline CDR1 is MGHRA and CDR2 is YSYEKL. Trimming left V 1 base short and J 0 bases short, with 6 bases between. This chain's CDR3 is CASSQVPYQETQYF. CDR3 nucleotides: TGCGCCAGCAGCCAAGTACCTTACCAAGAGACCCAGTACTTC.

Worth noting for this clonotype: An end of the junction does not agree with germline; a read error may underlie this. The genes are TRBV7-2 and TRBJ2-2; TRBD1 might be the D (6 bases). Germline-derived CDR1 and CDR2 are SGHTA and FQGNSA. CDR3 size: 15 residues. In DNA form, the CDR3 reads TGTGCCAGCAGCTTAAGACAGGCGAACACCGGGGAGCTGGTTTTT. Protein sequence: CASSLRQANTGELVF.

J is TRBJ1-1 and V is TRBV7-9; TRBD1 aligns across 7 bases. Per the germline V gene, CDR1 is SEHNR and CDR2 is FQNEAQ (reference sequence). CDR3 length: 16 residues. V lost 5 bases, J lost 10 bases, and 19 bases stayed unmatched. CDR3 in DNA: TGTGCCAGCAGCCGTCCCATGGCAGGGGGGAACACCGGAGCTTTCTTT. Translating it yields CASSRPMAGGNTGAFF.

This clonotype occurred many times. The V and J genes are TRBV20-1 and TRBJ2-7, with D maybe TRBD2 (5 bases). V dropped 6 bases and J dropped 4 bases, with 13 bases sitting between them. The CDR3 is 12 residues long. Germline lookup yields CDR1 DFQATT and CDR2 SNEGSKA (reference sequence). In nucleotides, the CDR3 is TGCAGTGCCCCGCGAGGGAATTACGAGCAGTACTTC. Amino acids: CSAPRGNYEQYF.

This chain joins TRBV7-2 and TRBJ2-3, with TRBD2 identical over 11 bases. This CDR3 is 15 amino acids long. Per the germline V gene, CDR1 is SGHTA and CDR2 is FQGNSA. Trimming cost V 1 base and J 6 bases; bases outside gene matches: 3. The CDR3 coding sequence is TGTGCCAGCAGCTTAGAGACTAGCGGGGCCGATACGCAGTATTTT. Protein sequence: CASSLETSGADTQYF.

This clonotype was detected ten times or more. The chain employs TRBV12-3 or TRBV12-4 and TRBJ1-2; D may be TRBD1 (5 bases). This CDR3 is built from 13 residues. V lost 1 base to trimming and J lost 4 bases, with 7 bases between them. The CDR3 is CASSLGTTYGYTF. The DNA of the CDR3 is TGTGCCAGCAGTTTAGGGACAACCTATGGCTACACCTTC.

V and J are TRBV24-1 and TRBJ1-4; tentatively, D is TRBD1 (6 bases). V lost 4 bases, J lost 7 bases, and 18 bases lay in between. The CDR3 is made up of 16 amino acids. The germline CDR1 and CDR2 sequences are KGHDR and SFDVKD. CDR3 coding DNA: TGTGCCACCAGTGACGGGACACCTTTTGACGGTGAAAAACTGTTTTTT. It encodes CATSDGTPFDGEKLFF.

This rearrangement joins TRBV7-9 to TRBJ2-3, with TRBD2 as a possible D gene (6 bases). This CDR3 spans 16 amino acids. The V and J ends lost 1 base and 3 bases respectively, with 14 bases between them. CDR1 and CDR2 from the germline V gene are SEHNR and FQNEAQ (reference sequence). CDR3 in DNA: TGTGCCAGCAGCTTAGTATTGGTCGGGAGTACAGATACGCAGTATTTT. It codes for CASSLVLVGSTDTQYF.

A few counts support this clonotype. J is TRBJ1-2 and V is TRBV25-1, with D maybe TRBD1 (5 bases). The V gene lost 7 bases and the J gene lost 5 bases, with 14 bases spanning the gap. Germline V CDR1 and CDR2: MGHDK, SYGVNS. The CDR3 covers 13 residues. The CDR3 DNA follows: TGTGCCAGCAATGGGGGTCCCCGATATGGCTACACCTTC. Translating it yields CASNGGPRYGYTF.

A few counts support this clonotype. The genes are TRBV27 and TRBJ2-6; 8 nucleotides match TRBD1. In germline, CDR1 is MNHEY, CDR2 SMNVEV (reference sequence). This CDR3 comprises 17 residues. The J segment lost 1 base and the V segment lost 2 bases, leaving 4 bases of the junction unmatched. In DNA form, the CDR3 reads TGTGCCAGCAGTTTACGGACAGGGTCGTCTGGGGCCAACGTCCTGACTTTC. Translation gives CASSLRTGSSGANVLTF.

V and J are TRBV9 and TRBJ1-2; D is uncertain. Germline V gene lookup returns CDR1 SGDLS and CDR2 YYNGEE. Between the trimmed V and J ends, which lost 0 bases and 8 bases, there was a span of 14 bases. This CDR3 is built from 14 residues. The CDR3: CASSVESRGGGYTF. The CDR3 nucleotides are TGTGCCAGCAGCGTAGAATCGCGCGGCGGGGGCTACACCTTC.

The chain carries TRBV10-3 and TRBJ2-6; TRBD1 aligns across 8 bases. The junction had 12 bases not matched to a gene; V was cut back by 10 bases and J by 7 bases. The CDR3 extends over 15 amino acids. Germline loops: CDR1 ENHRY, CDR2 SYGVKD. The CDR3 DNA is TGTGCCAGCAGGTCGGACAGGGATAGAGCCAACGTCCTGACTTTC. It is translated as CASRSDRDRANVLTF.

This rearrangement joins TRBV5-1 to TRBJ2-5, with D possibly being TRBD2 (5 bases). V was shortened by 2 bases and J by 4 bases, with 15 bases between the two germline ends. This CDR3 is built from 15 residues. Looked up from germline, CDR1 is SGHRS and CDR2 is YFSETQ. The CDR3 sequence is CASSFGDYGIETQYF. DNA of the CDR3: TGCGCCAGCAGCTTCGGGGATTACGGGATAGAGACCCAGTACTTC.

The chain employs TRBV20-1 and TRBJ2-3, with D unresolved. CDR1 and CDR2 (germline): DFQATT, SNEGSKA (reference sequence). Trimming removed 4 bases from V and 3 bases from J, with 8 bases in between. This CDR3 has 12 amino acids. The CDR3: CSANRRTDTQYF. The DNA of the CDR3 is TGCAGTGCTAACAGACGGACAGATACGCAGTATTTT.

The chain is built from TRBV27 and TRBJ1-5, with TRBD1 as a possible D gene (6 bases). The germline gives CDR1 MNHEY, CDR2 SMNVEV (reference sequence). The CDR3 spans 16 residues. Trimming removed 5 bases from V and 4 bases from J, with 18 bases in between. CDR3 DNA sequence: TGTGCCAGCAGTCCTGGGACACCAACATATAATCAGCCCCAGCATTTT. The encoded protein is CASSPGTPTYNQPQHF.

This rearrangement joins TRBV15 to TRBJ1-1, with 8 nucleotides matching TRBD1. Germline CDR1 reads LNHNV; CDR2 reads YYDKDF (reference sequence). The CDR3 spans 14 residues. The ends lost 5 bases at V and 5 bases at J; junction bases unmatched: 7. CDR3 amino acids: CATSGRTGGTEAFF. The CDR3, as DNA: TGTGCCACCAGCGGACGTACAGGGGGAACTGAAGCTTTCTTT. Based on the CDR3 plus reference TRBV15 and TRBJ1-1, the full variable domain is DAMVIQNPRYQVTQFGKPVTLSCSQTLNHNVMYWYQQKSSQAPKLLFHYYDKDFNNEADTPDNFQSRRPNTSFCFLDIRSPGLGDTAMYLCATSGRTGGTEAFFGQGTRLTVV.

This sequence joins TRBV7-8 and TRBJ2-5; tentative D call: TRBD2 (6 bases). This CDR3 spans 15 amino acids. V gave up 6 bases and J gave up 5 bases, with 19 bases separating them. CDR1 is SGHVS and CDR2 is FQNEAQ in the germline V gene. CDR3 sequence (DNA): TGTGCCAGCAGTTTTAGGGACGGGGGACGGGAGACCCAGTACTTC. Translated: CASSFRDGGRETQYF.

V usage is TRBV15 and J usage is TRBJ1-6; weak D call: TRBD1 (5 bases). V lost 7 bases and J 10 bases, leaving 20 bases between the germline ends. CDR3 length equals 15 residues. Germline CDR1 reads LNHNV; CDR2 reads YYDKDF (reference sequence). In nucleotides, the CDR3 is TGTGCCACCACCCTGGCAGGGCCAATTTCCTCACCCCTCCACTTT. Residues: CATTLAGPISSPLHF.

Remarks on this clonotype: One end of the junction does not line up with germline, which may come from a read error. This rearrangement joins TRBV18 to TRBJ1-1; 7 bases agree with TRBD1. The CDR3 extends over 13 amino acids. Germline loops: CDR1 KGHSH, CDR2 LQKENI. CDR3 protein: CAGSQGQNTEAFF. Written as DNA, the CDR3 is TGTGCCGGCTCACAGGGGCAGAACACTGAAGCTTTCTTT.